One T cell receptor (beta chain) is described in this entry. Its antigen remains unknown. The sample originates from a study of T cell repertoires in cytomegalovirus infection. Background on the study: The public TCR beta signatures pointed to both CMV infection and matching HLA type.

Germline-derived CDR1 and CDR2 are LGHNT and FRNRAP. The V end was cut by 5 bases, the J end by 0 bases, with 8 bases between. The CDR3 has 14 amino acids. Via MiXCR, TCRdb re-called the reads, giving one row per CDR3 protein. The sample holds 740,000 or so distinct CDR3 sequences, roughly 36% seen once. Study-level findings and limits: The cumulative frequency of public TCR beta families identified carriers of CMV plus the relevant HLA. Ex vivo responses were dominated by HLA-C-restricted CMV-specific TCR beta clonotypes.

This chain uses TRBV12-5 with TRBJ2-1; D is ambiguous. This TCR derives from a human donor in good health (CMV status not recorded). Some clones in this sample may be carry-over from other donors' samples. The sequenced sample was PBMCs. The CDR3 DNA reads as TGTGCTAGTGGTCCCCCCAACTCCTACAATGAGCAGTTCTTC. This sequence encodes CASGPPNSYNEQFF.